The TCR beta chain under discussion was sequenced for a study of blood T cell repertoires in COVID-19 (dated by TCRdb to the early 2020s). Regarding the complete study: The collaborator samples originated in the United States, Italy and Spain and spanned the acute and convalescent phases of COVID-19. The prospective study material was composed of cDNA or gDNA derived from T cells, B-cell-depleted T cells, or PBMCs. Subjects who had been exposed to COVID-19, were actively infected with it, or had recovered from it provided the deeply sampled blood TCRbeta repertoires that made up the dataset. A freely available public database, intended as a resource for researchers studying the immune response to SARS-CoV-2, is where the repertoires were released. The samples were drawn from the first 160 participants of the ongoing ImmuneRACE study and from 1,254 subjects provided by 6 global collaborators. Nearly every sample came with metadata listing a de-identified subject ID, COVID-19 status, age in years and sex. Where available, HLA class I and class II types were obtained from metadata supplied by the sample provider rather than from assay-based typing.

Trimming accounts for 6 bases at V and 2 bases at J, while the number of junction bases matched to no gene is 1. CDR1 and CDR2 (MNHEY, SVGAGI) derive from the germline V gene. From the cysteine up to the phenylalanine, the CDR3 has a length of 14 residues. The read is trimmed to its CDR3 DNA, 42 bases read in frame from base 1. TCRbeta CDR3 regions were amplified from genomic DNA using the immunoSEQ Assay, a bias-controlled multiplex PCR. On the authors' methods: The number of nucleated cells in each sample was estimated from the amplification of reference gene primers within the assay. Sequence reads were collapsed and filtered to measure the absolute abundance of every unique TCRbeta CDR3 rearrangement. For each sample, productive Simpson clonality was calculated as the square root of Simpson's diversity index across productive rearrangements. Entries here come from immuneACCESS through TCRdb and include only in-frame sequences with V and J called. Some clones fail to appear in such tables; in the studies checked, an unresolved V gene covers under half of the shortfall, and the cause of the remainder is unknown. The V and J calls and clone size were taken over from that table, and D and trimming were inferred from the DNA. The sample data list more than 65,000 clones, and 80% to 90% of these were observed just once. The ten largest clonotypes hold 8% to 10% of the sample.

The paper as a whole reports these results and caveats: Clinical and demographic metadata were provided uncurated, with the amount varying by source and participant.

The collaborating institutions used their own protocols to collect whole blood in K2EDTA tubes. For TCRbeta analysis, collaborators shipped samples in one of three forms: frozen whole blood, isolated PBMCs, or DNA extracted from either of those sample types. As to this clone: Its antigen is unknown. Qualities for individual bases were not recorded, and no much larger clone is one base off.

The rearrangement combines TRBV6-5 with TRBJ2-2; a stretch of 9 junction bases matches TRBD1. The receptor was derived from a man between 45 and 60 years old with acute or convalescent COVID-19. Material: peripheral blood. The DNA sequence is given as TGTGCCAGCAGGGGACAGGGTAACACCGGGGAGCTGTTTTTT. Translation gives CASRGQGNTGELFF.